The 11 T cell receptor beta chains reported below all come from one sample, sequenced in a study of beta chain features in type 1 diabetes. The sequenced template was cDNA made from the entire isolated RNA. Assay used: immunoSEQ multiplex PCR; TCRdb lists only in-frame clones, some missing. The sample has about 130,000 clones, about a tenth seen once. The sample comprised central memory CD4+ T cells from blood. These receptors all stem from a man between 18 and 29 years old in good health.

This chain joins TRBV6-5 and TRBJ2-7; 10 nucleotides line up with TRBD1. Trimming removed 0 bases from V and 6 bases from J; junction bases left unmatched: 5. CDR1 and CDR2 (germline): MNHEY, SVGAGI. The CDR3 length is 15 residues. CDR3: CASSYSGQGSGEQYF. CDR3 nucleotides: TGTGCCAGCAGTTACTCGGGACAGGGGTCAGGCGAGCAGTACTTC.

V is TRBV11-2 and J is TRBJ2-2; D gene unclear. The CDR3 runs 14 residues. V was clipped by 5 bases and J by 6 bases, with 13 bases between them. Germline assignment: CDR1 SGHAT and CDR2 FQNNGV. The CDR3: CASSPLTGSGELFF. In nucleotides, the CDR3 is TGTGCCAGCAGCCCACTGACTGGGTCCGGGGAGCTGTTTTTT.

The chain has TRBV25-1 and TRBJ2-6; weak D call: TRBD2 (5 bases). CDR3 length: 17 amino acids. V dropped 7 bases and J dropped 0 bases, with 16 bases sitting between them. Germline V gene data show CDR1 as MGHDK and CDR2 as SYGVNS. Here the CDR3 reads CASTPREPASGANVLTF. The CDR3 DNA reads TGTGCCAGCACCCCGAGGGAACCGGCCTCTGGGGCCAACGTCCTGACTTTC.

This rearrangement joins TRBV7-9 to TRBJ2-3, with TRBD2 matching 7 bases. The germline CDR1 and CDR2 sequences are SEHNR and FQNEAQ (reference sequence). The CDR3 runs to 16 residues. With V trimmed by 2 bases and J by 0 bases, 5 bases remained unmatched. CDR3 nucleotide sequence: TGTGCCAGCAGCTTAAGGGCGGGGGAAAGCACAGATACGCAGTATTTT. Translating gives CASSLRAGESTDTQYF.

This clone was seen more than once but under ten times. This chain connects TRBV7-2 to TRBJ2-5; TRBD2 agrees at 10 bases. Germline trimming cut 5 bases from V and 2 bases from J; bases unmatched to any gene: 5. CDR3 length equals 15 residues. Germline CDR1 reads SGHTA; CDR2 reads FQGNSA. The CDR3 bases are TGTGCCAGCAGCCCCCTAGCGGGGGAACAAGAGACCCAGTACTTC. Protein sequence: CASSPLAGEQETQYF.

This clone was counted a few times. The V gene is TRBV2, the J gene TRBJ2-7; D call uncertain. The CDR3 is made up of 12 amino acids. The germline CDR1 and CDR2 sequences are SNHLY and FYNNEI. The V end was cut by 1 base, the J end by 3 bases, with 4 bases between. The CDR3 region has the DNA TGTGCCAGCAGTGAAGTCGTCTACGAGCAGTACTTC. Translation gives CASSEVVYEQYF.

This clone was found a few times. This chain uses TRBV11-2 with TRBJ2-5; the D is unclear. The CDR3 spans 14 residues. Germline V gives CDR1 SGHAT, CDR2 FQNNGV. Trimming took off 6 bases at V and 2 bases at J, with 13 bases between the two ends. The CDR3 DNA sequence: TGTGCCAGCAGTTCCAGACGGAGACAAGAGACCCAGTACTTC. Translated, it gives CASSSRRRQETQYF.

In this sample, this clone turned up many times. The rearrangement links TRBV7-9 to TRBJ2-2; D uncertain. CDR1 is SEHNR, CDR2 FQNEAQ, per germline (reference sequence). The CDR3 length is 11 residues. V lost 1 base and J 8 bases, leaving 2 bases between the germline ends. This chain's CDR3 is CASSLVGELFF. CDR3 in DNA: TGTGCCAGCAGCTTAGTAGGGGAGCTGTTTTTT.

The chain couples TRBV6-6 to TRBJ2-3, with TRBD2 identical over 12 bases. The CDR3 is 14 amino acids. V lost 8 bases and J lost 0; bases outside the gene matches: 0. CDR1 is MNHNY, CDR2 SVGAGI, per germline (reference sequence). DNA for the CDR3: TGTGCCAGCCTAGCGGGGGGGAGCACAGATACGCAGTATTTT. It translates to CASLAGGSTDTQYF.

This clone was seen only a few times. The rearrangement links TRBV4-2 to TRBJ2-7; TRBD1 aligns across 9 bases. The V segment lost 2 bases and the J segment 2 bases; nucleotides outside the gene matches: 10. The CDR3 length is 17 residues. The germline V gene encodes CDR1 LGHNA and CDR2 YNFKEQ. The CDR3 DNA sequence: TGTGCCAGCAGCCAACCCCTCCTAAGGGACAGGGCCTACGAGCAGTACTTC. This codes for CASSQPLLRDRAYEQYF.

This clone has a handful of counts. The chain uses TRBV19 and TRBJ1-5, with TRBD1 matching over 7 bases. The germline gives CDR1 LNHDA, CDR2 SQIVND (reference sequence). Trimming cost V 6 bases and J 7 bases; bases outside gene matches: 6. The CDR3 is 13 amino acids. CDR3 DNA: TGTGCCAGTAGACCAGGGGGTGAACAGCCCCAGCATTTT. As protein: CASRPGGEQPQHF.